Below, 32 T cell receptor beta chains from the same sample are listed, as sequenced in a study of T-cell reconstitution after alpha-beta-depleted transplantation in children. Construction of the TCRbeta library involved unique molecular identifiers. TCRdb redid the calling of the PCR reads with MiXCR, one entry per CDR3 protein. The table shows fewer than 150,000 distinct CDR3 sequences, with roughly 10% occurring only once. The starting material was PBMCs, mostly from graft donor cells, obtained 180 days after TCRalphabeta/CD19-depleted stem cell transplant. These receptor sequences come from a girl under three years old who had a stem cell transplant for combined immunodeficiency, so the T cells may come from the graft donor.

As for this clonotype: Germline is not matched at one junction end, which may reflect a read error. The V call is TRBV5-1, the J call TRBJ2-2; D might be TRBD2 (5 bases). In germline, CDR1 is SGHRS, CDR2 YFSETQ. The CDR3 spans 14 residues. The CDR3 sequence is CASLGDGNTGELFF. In nucleotides, the CDR3 is TGTGCCAGCTTGGGAGACGGGAACACCGGGGAGCTGTTTTTT.

The chain has TRBV11-1 and TRBJ2-1; TRBD2 matches at 10 bases. Unmatched junction bases numbered 6, after V lost 5 bases and J lost 8 bases. The CDR3 contains 14 residues. Germline V gene sequence: CDR1 SGHAT, CDR2 FQDESV (reference sequence). The CDR3, as DNA: TGTGCCAGCAGCAAGGGACTAGCGTTCGATGAGCAGTTCTTC. Translation gives CASSKGLAFDEQFF. Together with reference TRBV11-1 and TRBJ2-1, the CDR3 gives the full variable domain: EAEVAQSPRYKITEKSQAVAFWCDPISGHATLYWYRQILGQGPELLVQFQDESVVDDSQLPKDRFSAERLKGVDSTLKIQPAELGDSAMYLCASSKGLAFDEQFFGPGTRLTVL.

The table lists this clonotype with a few counts. This chain links TRBV10-3 with TRBJ2-1; TRBD2 matches at 13 bases. The germline V gene encodes CDR1 ENHRY and CDR2 SYGVKD. The CDR3 is 17 residues long. J was trimmed by 8 bases and V by 0 bases; bases with no gene match: 7. CDR3 region: CAISESLAGGPYDEQFF. The CDR3 DNA is TGTGCCATCAGTGAGTCACTAGCGGGGGGGCCTTACGATGAGCAGTTCTTC.

J is TRBJ2-3 and V is TRBV12-3 or TRBV12-4; 10 bases are shared with TRBD2. J lost 7 bases, V lost 1 base, and 5 bases had no gene match. The CDR3 is 15 residues long. The DNA of the CDR3 is TGTGCCAGCAGTTTAGAGCGGGGGGGCCTAAATACGCAGTATTTT. This translates into CASSLERGGLNTQYF.

This clonotype was observed a handful of times. CDR3 DNA sequence: TGCAGTGCTAGAGATCTGACAGGGGTATCCTACGAGCAGTACTTC. Protein sequence: CSARDLTGVSYEQYF. The chain recombines TRBV20-1 with TRBJ2-7, with TRBD1 matching 8 bases. V trimming: 0 bases; J trimming: 1 base; junction bases outside the gene matches: 5. Germline values: CDR1 DFQATT, CDR2 SNEGSKA (reference sequence). The CDR3 sequence is 15 residues long.

The CDR3 DNA reads as TGTGCCAGCAGCCCCAAGTACAGGTGGTCCGGGGAGCTGTTTTTT. It encodes CASSPKYRWSGELFF. The chain uses TRBV6-1 and TRBJ2-2; the D gene is possibly TRBD1 (5 bases). Germline CDR1 is MNHNS and CDR2 is SASEGT. The CDR3 sequence is 15 residues long. Trimming pared 6 bases from V and 6 bases from J, leaving 17 bases between.

J is TRBJ2-5 and V is TRBV2; D is ambiguous. Germline values: CDR1 SNHLY, CDR2 FYNNEI. The CDR3 is 13 amino acids. The germline V and J ends were trimmed by 5 bases and 1 base, with 8 bases remaining between them. The DNA of the CDR3 is TGTGCCAGCAGTATGGACGGCCAAGAGACCCAGTACTTC. This gives the protein CASSMDGQETQYF.

This chain connects TRBV5-1 to TRBJ1-4, with 8 bases matching TRBD1. The germline V gene encodes CDR1 SGHRS and CDR2 YFSETQ. This CDR3 has 15 amino acids. Unmatched junction bases numbered 13, after V lost 7 bases and J lost 8 bases. As DNA, the CDR3 is TGCGCCAGCGGGAACTTTGGACAGGGTCGGGAAAAACTGTTTTTT. Protein product: CASGNFGQGREKLFF.

At least ten counts were recorded for this clonotype. This chain uses TRBV10-3 with TRBJ2-5; D unclear. Between the trimmed V and J ends, which lost 4 bases and 5 bases, there was a span of 8 bases. The CDR3 totals 12 residues. CDR1 is ENHRY and CDR2 is SYGVKD in the germline V gene. The CDR3 here is CAISGGVETQYF. In DNA, the CDR3 is TGTGCCATCAGTGGTGGGGTTGAGACCCAGTACTTC.

This clonotype occurred a few times. The V gene is TRBV20-1, the J gene TRBJ1-1; tentative D call: TRBD1 (5 bases). The germline gives CDR1 DFQATT, CDR2 SNEGSKA (reference sequence). Trimming left V 0 bases short and J 10 bases short, with 15 bases between. The CDR3 runs 13 residues. This CDR3 reads CSARDRGTLGAFF. The CDR3 bases are TGCAGTGCTAGAGATCGGGGCACCCTAGGAGCTTTCTTT.

This clonotype was counted only a few times. This rearrangement joins TRBV20-1 to TRBJ2-5, with 10 bases matching TRBD2. Germline CDR1 DFQATT, CDR2 SNEGSKA (reference sequence). V trimming: 2 bases; J trimming: 5 bases; junction bases outside the gene matches: 8. This CDR3 is built from 15 residues. This CDR3 is CSARTSGDWGETQYF. In DNA, the CDR3 is TGCAGTGCTAGAACTAGCGGGGACTGGGGGGAGACCCAGTACTTC.

Many counts were recorded for this clonotype. The V gene is TRBV7-2, the J gene TRBJ2-3; no clear D. V was cut by 0 bases and J by 1 base, with 5 bases left in between. Germline V gene data show CDR1 as SGHTA and CDR2 as FQGNSA. The CDR3 loop spans 14 amino acids. CDR3 coding DNA: TGTGCCAGCAGCTTAGCGCCAGGCACAGATACGCAGTATTTT. This translates into CASSLAPGTDTQYF.

The V call is TRBV5-1, the J call TRBJ2-5; D assignment may be TRBD1 or TRBD2 (5 bases each). The CDR3 runs 14 residues. Germline-derived CDR1 and CDR2 are SGHRS and YFSETQ. V was pared by 3 bases and J by 4 bases, with 13 bases between. The DNA for the CDR3 is TGCGCCAGCAGCTCGACACGGGGCCGAGAGACCCAGTACTTC. Protein product: CASSSTRGRETQYF.

V usage is TRBV5-1 and J usage is TRBJ1-1, with 10 bases matching TRBD1. The CDR3 runs 13 residues. The J segment lost 5 bases and the V segment lost 6 bases, leaving 4 bases of the junction unmatched. Germline V gene data show CDR1 as SGHRS and CDR2 as YFSETQ. As DNA, the CDR3 is TGCGCCAGCAACTGGGGACAGGGGACTGAAGCTTTCTTT. Its protein product is CASNWGQGTEAFF.

CDR3 sequence reads: CASSPRHLSGNTIYF. CDR3 coding DNA: TGTGCCAGCAGTCCCAGGCATCTCTCTGGAAACACCATATATTTT. The V and J genes are TRBV6-1 and TRBJ1-3; D uncertain. The V end lost 5 bases, the J end lost 0 bases, and 11 bases lay between the germline ends. Per the germline V gene, CDR1 is MNHNS and CDR2 is SASEGT. The CDR3 has 15 residues.

This clonotype was counted between two and nine times. The CDR3 DNA reads as TGTGCCAGCAGCTTCGGGGGGCCCCAGCATTTT. Its translation: CASSFGGPQHF. The J gene is TRBJ1-5, the V gene TRBV7-2, with D possibly matching TRBD1 (5 bases). The CDR3 is 11 residues long. The V end lost 3 bases, the J end lost 9 bases, and 6 bases lay between the germline ends. Germline CDR1 SGHTA, CDR2 FQGNSA.

The chain has TRBV5-1 and TRBJ2-1; 14 bases are shared with TRBD2. CDR3 length equals 17 residues. Trimming cost V 3 bases and J 8 bases; bases outside gene matches: 10. From germline, CDR1 is SGHRS and CDR2 YFSETQ. CDR3 in amino acids: CASSSSPGLAGAYEQFF. CDR3 coding DNA: TGCGCCAGCAGCTCATCACCGGGACTAGCGGGAGCCTATGAGCAGTTCTTC.

This rearrangement joins TRBV20-1 to TRBJ2-1; no clear D gene. Germline CDR1 reads DFQATT; CDR2 reads SNEGSKA (reference sequence). V was cut by 3 bases and J by 5 bases, with 8 bases left in between. The CDR3 is 12 residues long. The CDR3 coding sequence is TGCAGTGCTAGGATCCATAACAATGAGCAGTTCTTC. Protein: CSARIHNNEQFF.

In this sample, this clonotype turned up a few times. The genes are TRBV20-1 and TRBJ2-7; no definite D call. With 4 bases removed from V and 1 base from J, the gap between germline ends came to 8 bases. Germline V gives CDR1 DFQATT, CDR2 SNEGSKA (reference sequence). The CDR3 totals 12 residues. CDR3: CSATSLSYEQYF. The CDR3 region has the DNA TGCAGTGCTACTTCCTTATCCTACGAGCAGTACTTC.

The V gene is TRBV11-2, the J gene TRBJ2-7, with 11 nucleotides matching TRBD2. Trimming cost V 1 base and J 2 bases; bases outside gene matches: 4. This CDR3 spans 16 amino acids. Per the germline V gene, CDR1 is SGHAT and CDR2 is FQNNGV. The CDR3 DNA sequence: TGTGCCAGCAGCTTAGTAACTAGCGGGAGCACCTACGAGCAGTACTTC. Translated, it gives CASSLVTSGSTYEQYF.

This clonotype was seen a few times. The chain recombines TRBV20-1 with TRBJ2-1; D may match TRBD1 or TRBD2 (5 bases each). CDR3 length: 17 residues. Germline-derived CDR1 and CDR2 are DFQATT and SNEGSKA (reference sequence). Trimming left V 1 base short and J 0 bases short, with 16 bases between. This chain's CDR3 is CSARAIRDPHSYNEQFF. Written as DNA, the CDR3 is TGCAGTGCTAGAGCCATTCGGGACCCTCACTCCTACAATGAGCAGTTCTTC.

The sample holds a few counts of this clonotype. The V gene is TRBV20-1, the J gene TRBJ2-7; the D gene could be TRBD1 or TRBD2 (5 bases each). V lost 1 base, J lost 3 bases, and 22 bases lay in between. The CDR3 sequence is 17 residues long. Germline V gene sequence: CDR1 DFQATT, CDR2 SNEGSKA (reference sequence). The CDR3 spells CSARVSHPGPSFYEQYF. CDR3 DNA sequence: TGCAGTGCTAGAGTTTCGCACCCGGGACCTTCCTTCTACGAGCAGTACTTC.

This clonotype has just a few counts. This rearrangement joins TRBV29-1 to TRBJ2-2; maybe TRBD2 (6 bases). V lost 6 bases and J 4 bases, leaving 9 bases between the germline ends. CDR3 size: 12 residues. From germline, CDR1 is SQVTM and CDR2 ANQGSEA. The CDR3 sequence is CSVGTRTGELFF. CDR3 in DNA: TGCAGCGTGGGGACTCGCACCGGGGAGCTGTTTTTT.

In this sample, this clonotype turned up a few times. The chain employs TRBV20-1 and TRBJ2-7, with TRBD2 matching 10 bases. The V gene end was trimmed by 7 bases and the J gene end by 7 bases; junction bases not matched to a gene: 16. CDR3 length: 15 residues. CDR1 is DFQATT and CDR2 is SNEGSKA in the germline V gene (reference sequence). CDR3 sequence reads: CSVTPGLAPPEEQYF. The CDR3 DNA sequence: TGCAGTGTTACCCCGGGACTAGCGCCTCCTGAGGAGCAGTACTTC.

The sample holds many counts of this clonotype. J is TRBJ2-7 and V is TRBV5-1; D assignment may be TRBD1 or TRBD2 (6 bases each). Trimming stripped 0 bases from V and 7 bases from J, with 14 bases between. Germline V gives CDR1 SGHRS, CDR2 YFSETQ. CDR3 size: 14 residues. Here the CDR3 reads CASSLATGGGEQYF. The CDR3 nucleotides read TGCGCCAGCAGCTTGGCGACAGGTGGAGGGGAGCAGTACTTC.

This chain links TRBV4-3 with TRBJ2-2, with 9 positions matching TRBD1. After removal of 5 bases from V and 8 bases from J, the junction contained 12 bases not matched to a gene. CDR1 is LGHNA and CDR2 is YSLEER in the germline V gene. The CDR3 totals 16 residues. The CDR3 sequence: CASSSPGQGYAGELFF. CDR3 nucleotide sequence: TGCGCCAGCAGCTCGCCGGGACAGGGTTATGCGGGGGAGCTGTTTTTT.

This clonotype was picked up a small number of times. The chain couples TRBV7-9 to TRBJ2-2; weak D call: TRBD2 (6 bases). This CDR3 is 15 amino acids long. The V gene's germline CDR1 is SEHNR and CDR2 FQNEAQ (reference sequence). V lost 5 bases, J lost 4 bases, and 14 bases lay in between. CDR3 loop: CASSVPGLRTGELFF. DNA for the CDR3: TGTGCCAGCAGCGTCCCGGGACTCCGCACCGGGGAGCTGTTTTTT.

Only a few counts were recorded for this clonotype. This rearrangement joins TRBV14 to TRBJ2-3, with a weak D call TRBD1 (5 bases). This CDR3 contains 13 residues. V was pared by 4 bases and J by 4 bases, with 9 bases between. Germline V gives CDR1 SGHDN, CDR2 FVKESK. CDR3 DNA: TGTGCCAGCAGCCTTCAGGGTGCAGATACGCAGTATTTT. This codes for CASSLQGADTQYF.

This clonotype was found a few times. This chain connects TRBV12-3 or TRBV12-4 to TRBJ2-7; D tentatively reads TRBD1 or TRBD2 (5 bases each). V was cut by 6 bases and J by 2 bases, with 17 bases left in between. The CDR3 is 15 residues long. The CDR3 protein is CASRGHRDGTYEQYF. The CDR3 DNA sequence: TGTGCCAGCAGGGGCCACCGGGACGGAACCTACGAGCAGTACTTC.

This clonotype turned up a few times. V and J are TRBV20-1 and TRBJ1-2; D might be TRBD1 (5 bases). V was trimmed by 5 bases and J by 3 bases, leaving 10 bases between them. The length of the CDR3 is 12 residues. Germline loops: CDR1 DFQATT, CDR2 SNEGSKA (reference sequence). The CDR3 nucleotides are TGCAGTGCTGGGACGGGAGACTATGGCTACACCTTC. It translates to CSAGTGDYGYTF.

V is TRBV19 and J is TRBJ2-1; 7 bases line up with TRBD2. V lost 3 bases, J lost 2 bases, and 4 bases stayed unmatched. The CDR3 is 15 residues long. Germline V CDR1 and CDR2: LNHDA, SQIVND (reference sequence). Here the CDR3 reads CASSIASGTYNEQFF. CDR3 sequence (DNA): TGTGCCAGTAGTATTGCCAGCGGGACCTACAATGAGCAGTTCTTC.

The gene calls are TRBV29-1 and TRBJ1-1; no clear D gene. The CDR3 sequence is 12 residues long. The V end was cut by 4 bases, the J end by 0 bases, with 6 bases between. Germline V gives CDR1 SQVTM, CDR2 ANQGSEA. The CDR3 region is CSVVGMNTEAFF. Written as DNA, the CDR3 is TGCAGCGTTGTCGGGATGAACACTGAAGCTTTCTTT.